One sample yielded the 29 T cell receptor beta chains listed below, sequenced in a study of cytomegalovirus exposure and HLA in healthy donors. The study ran its PCR with 60 Vbeta and 13 Jbeta primers. Sequencing was performed with immunoSEQ multiplex PCR; in TCRdb, only in-frame clones are kept and a portion is missing. The table lists approximately 190,000 clones, about four fifths of them singletons. Sequenced: PBMCs. The receptors stem from a boy between 5 and 17 years old in good health and CMV-seronegative.

This chain connects TRBV6-1 to TRBJ2-2, with 11 bases that match TRBD2. J gave up 4 bases and V 3 bases, and 1 base lay outside the gene matches. This CDR3 region has 15 residues. Germline CDR1 is MNHNS and CDR2 is SASEGT. This CDR3 is CASSEGTSGTGELFF. The DNA of the CDR3 is TGTGCCAGCAGTGAGGGGACTAGCGGCACCGGGGAGCTGTTTTTT.

This clone was seen a few times. V usage is TRBV7-2 and J usage is TRBJ1-1; D uncertain. CDR1 and CDR2 (germline): SGHTA, FQGNSA. The CDR3 is 13 amino acids. V shed 5 bases and J shed 0 bases, with 7 bases lying between them. The CDR3 DNA sequence: TGTGCCAGCAGCCCCCAGTTGAACACTGAAGCTTTCTTT. It specifies CASSPQLNTEAFF. The full variable domain, rest sourced from reference TRBV7-2 and TRBJ1-1, is GAGVSQSPSNKVTEKGKDVELRCDPISGHTALYWYRQSLGQGLEFLIYFQGNSAPDKSGLPSDRFSAERTGGSVSTLTIQRTQQEDSAVYLCASSPQLNTEAFFGQGTRLTVV.

This chain uses TRBV27 with TRBJ2-7, with a weak D call TRBD2 (5 bases). The germline V gene has CDR1 MNHEY and CDR2 SMNVEV (reference sequence). The V and J ends lost 4 bases and 3 bases respectively, with 10 bases between them. This CDR3 spans 13 amino acids. The CDR3: CASSSDYVYEQYF. The CDR3 nucleotides read TGTGCCAGCAGTTCCGACTATGTCTACGAGCAGTACTTC.

This clone is a singleton in its sample. The chain recombines TRBV18 with TRBJ2-1; D is uncertain. The CDR3 extends over 17 amino acids. Deletions cut 3 bases from V and 1 base from J, with 16 bases between. Germline loops: CDR1 KGHSH, CDR2 LQKENI. As DNA, the CDR3 is TGTGCCAGCTCACCGGGCGTTTCGGTAATATCCTACAATGAGCAGTTCTTC. This translates into CASSPGVSVISYNEQFF. Using reference TRBV18 and TRBJ2-1 for the parts outside the CDR3, the full variable domain is NAGVMQNPRHLVRRRGQEARLRCSPMKGHSHVYWYRQLPEEGLKFMVYLQKENIIDESGMPKERFSAEFPKEGPSILRIQQVVRGDSAAYFCASSPGVSVISYNEQFFGPGTRLTVL.

As for this clone: The junction and the germline gene differ at one end; a read error may be behind it. The V call is TRBV6-1, the J call TRBJ2-7; 8 bases agree with TRBD2. The CDR3 spans 16 residues. Per the germline V gene, CDR1 is MNHNS and CDR2 is SASEGT. The CDR3 DNA reads TGTGCCAGCAATGGAGCTAACCCGGGGGGGGCATACGGGCAGTACTTC. It encodes CASNGANPGGAYGQYF.

The chain employs TRBV19 and TRBJ2-2; 8 bases are shared with TRBD1. Germline assignment: CDR1 LNHDA and CDR2 SQIVND (reference sequence). There are 15 residues in the CDR3. V gave up 6 bases and J gave up 3 bases; unmatched junction bases: 6. CDR3 nucleotide sequence: TGTGCCAGTAGATACAGGGGGGTGGACACCGGGGAGCTGTTTTTT. Its translation: CASRYRGVDTGELFF. Supplemented by reference TRBV19 and TRBJ2-2, the full variable domain reads DGGITQSPKYLFRKEGQNVTLSCEQNLNHDAMYWYRQDPGQGLRLIYYSQIVNDFQKGDIAEGYSVSREKKESFPLTVTSAQKNPTAFYLCASRYRGVDTGELFFGEGSRLTVL.

The chain joins TRBV2 to TRBJ2-1, with 9 bases that match TRBD1. V was clipped by 1 base and J by 6 bases; unmatched bases: 4. CDR3 size: 15 residues. Looked up from germline, CDR1 is SNHLY and CDR2 is FYNNEI. The CDR3 loop is CASSEGGTGLNEQFF. As DNA, the CDR3 is TGTGCCAGCAGTGAAGGGGGGACAGGGCTCAATGAGCAGTTCTTC.

The chain uses TRBV6-5 and TRBJ1-2; 11 bases map to TRBD1. CDR3 length: 14 residues. V was clipped by 10 bases and J by 4 bases; unmatched bases: 8. Germline CDR1 and CDR2: MNHEY and SVGAGI. The CDR3 reads CATQPGQGGYGYTF. In nucleotides, the CDR3 is TGTGCCACCCAACCGGGACAGGGGGGCTATGGCTACACCTTC.

A note on this clone: Its ends do not fully match the called genes, so a read error is possible. The chain combines TRBV7-7 with TRBJ2-3; 7 bases fit TRBD1. Germline CDR1 reads SSHAT; CDR2 reads FNYEAQ (reference sequence). The CDR3 consists of 13 residues. The CDR3 nucleotides are TGTGCTAGCAGCCCAGCAGGGGGTCACACGCAGTATTTT. This gives the protein CASSPAGGHTQYF.

The chain uses TRBV5-8 and TRBJ2-7, with D possibly TRBD2 on 6 matching bases. Trimming cost V 0 bases and J 2 bases, with 9 bases left between them. There are 14 residues in the CDR3. Germline V gene data show CDR1 as SGHTS and CDR2 as YDEGEE. CDR3: CASSLGAGTYEQYF. The CDR3 DNA is TGTGCCAGCAGCTTGGGAGCGGGCACCTACGAGCAGTACTTC.

J is TRBJ2-1 and V is TRBV5-4, with D perhaps TRBD2 (6 bases). The V end lost 9 bases, the J end lost 1 base, and 17 bases lay between the germline ends. The CDR3 extends over 15 amino acids. Germline CDR1 is SGHNT and CDR2 is YYREEE (reference sequence). CDR3 sequence (DNA): TGTGCCACCCTCCAACGGGACTCATCCTACAATGAGCAGTTCTTC. The encoded protein is CATLQRDSSYNEQFF.

The chain couples TRBV6-6 to TRBJ1-5, with a weak D call TRBD1 (6 bases). The CDR3 loop spans 15 amino acids. V lost 4 bases, J lost 5 bases, and 15 bases lay in between. From germline, CDR1 is MNHNY and CDR2 SVGAGI (reference sequence). CDR3 bases: TGTGCCAGCAGTTTCACCGGGACACAGGATCAGCCCCAGCATTTT. Its translation: CASSFTGTQDQPQHF.

As DNA, the CDR3 is TGTGCCAGCTCACCATCCATGGCTAGCAATCAGCCCCAGCATTTT. Residues: CASSPSMASNQPQHF. The rearrangement joins TRBV18 to TRBJ1-5; D call uncertain. The CDR3 runs to 15 residues. V shed 2 bases and J shed 0 bases, with 8 bases lying between them. The germline V gene encodes CDR1 KGHSH and CDR2 LQKENI.

The chain is built from TRBV27 and TRBJ1-1; tentative D call: TRBD1 (5 bases). Germline CDR1 MNHEY, CDR2 SMNVEV (reference sequence). Trimming left V 6 bases short and J 1 base short, with 12 bases between. The CDR3 is made up of 14 amino acids. The DNA of the CDR3 is TGTGCCAGCAGGGTCGGGGGGTCGAACACTGAAGCTTTCTTT. It yields the protein CASRVGGSNTEAFF.

This clone was observed a few times. The chain couples TRBV5-1 to TRBJ2-7; tentative D call: TRBD1 (6 bases). Trimming cost V 0 bases and J 2 bases, with 9 bases left between them. The CDR3 spans 14 residues. Per germline, CDR1 SGHRS and CDR2 YFSETQ. The CDR3 DNA reads as TGCGCCAGCAGCTTGGGAGGACAGACCTACGAGCAGTACTTC. Protein product: CASSLGGQTYEQYF.

The chain carries TRBV4-3 and TRBJ1-2; weak D call: TRBD1 (5 bases). The CDR3 is 14 residues long. With 0 bases removed from V and 4 bases from J, the gap between germline ends came to 9 bases. From germline, CDR1 is LGHNA and CDR2 YSLEER. The CDR3 DNA reads TGCGCCAGCAGCCAAGATACAGGCCTCTATGGCTACACCTTC. Translating gives CASSQDTGLYGYTF.

A few counts support this clone. CDR3 sequence (DNA): TGTGCCAGTAGTATAGCCGGGACAGGGTCCTACGAGCAGTACTTC. It codes for CASSIAGTGSYEQYF. The rearrangement uses TRBV19 and TRBJ2-7; 9 bases agree with TRBD1. The CDR3 is 15 amino acids. The germline V gene has CDR1 LNHDA and CDR2 SQIVND (reference sequence). Trimming removed 1 base from V and 1 base from J; junction bases left unmatched: 2.

This clone has just one count. The chain links TRBV7-6 to TRBJ1-2; 9 bases fit TRBD1. The CDR3 is 16 residues long. With 5 bases clipped from V and 1 base from J, the junction kept 8 bases outside the gene matches. Germline CDR1 is SGHVS and CDR2 is FNYEAQ. Here the CDR3 reads CASSLGTGPSNYGYTF. The CDR3, as DNA: TGTGCCAGCAGCCTAGGGACAGGGCCCAGTAACTATGGCTACACCTTC.

The V and J genes are TRBV28 and TRBJ2-7, with TRBD2 matching 12 bases. The trim removed 7 bases at V and 3 bases at J, leaving 7 bases unmatched. Germline lookup yields CDR1 MDHEN and CDR2 SYDVKM. This CDR3 region has 15 residues. The CDR3 region is CASTPPGLAGYEQYF. In DNA, the CDR3 is TGTGCCAGCACCCCCCCGGGACTAGCGGGCTACGAGCAGTACTTC.

The chain joins TRBV27 to TRBJ2-7; 9 bases align to TRBD1. The CDR3 is 14 residues long. The germline gives CDR1 MNHEY, CDR2 SMNVEV (reference sequence). The J segment lost 6 bases and the V segment lost 3 bases, leaving 6 bases of the junction unmatched. The CDR3 region is CASSFGTGRGEQYF. The CDR3 coding sequence is TGTGCCAGCAGTTTCGGGACAGGGCGCGGCGAGCAGTACTTC.

J is TRBJ1-6 and V is TRBV2; D remains unclear. This CDR3 region has 15 residues. The V end lost 4 bases, the J end lost 3 bases, and 10 bases lay between the germline ends. Germline CDR1 reads SNHLY; CDR2 reads FYNNEI. In nucleotides, the CDR3 is TGTGCCAGCAGTGGTCTAGGTATCTATAATTCACCCCTCCACTTT. Translating it yields CASSGLGIYNSPLHF.

The V and J genes are TRBV7-9 and TRBJ1-1; a possible D gene is TRBD1 (5 bases). CDR1 and CDR2 from the germline V gene are SEHNR and FQNEAQ (reference sequence). CDR3 size: 17 residues. V was shortened by 4 bases and J by 0 bases, with 18 bases between the two germline ends. The CDR3 nucleotides are TGTGCCAGCAGCTCACCCCAGGGAGGGCGGATGAACACTGAAGCTTTCTTT. This sequence encodes CASSSPQGGRMNTEAFF.

In the case of this clone: Different DNA sequences within this sample yield the same CDR3. The V gene is TRBV11-2, the J gene TRBJ1-1; 7 bases are shared with TRBD1. There are 14 residues in the CDR3. Germline V gene lookup returns CDR1 SGHAT and CDR2 FQNNGV. The V and J ends lost 5 bases and 8 bases, in that order; junction bases with no gene match: 11. The CDR3 loop reads CASSRQPRDSEAFF. CDR3 nucleotide sequence: TGTGCCAGCAGCAGACAACCCCGGGACAGCGAAGCTTTCTTT.

In nucleotides, the CDR3 is TGTGCCAGCAGCGTAGACTACGGCGATACGCAGTATTTT. Translated: CASSVDYGDTQYF. The genes are TRBV9 and TRBJ2-3; D ambiguous. Germline V gene lookup returns CDR1 SGDLS and CDR2 YYNGEE. There are 13 residues in the CDR3. The V gene lost 0 bases and the J gene lost 6 bases, with 8 bases spanning the gap.

The chain uses TRBV29-1 and TRBJ1-1, with D possibly being TRBD1 (5 bases). The CDR3 has 15 residues. Germline loops: CDR1 SQVTM, CDR2 ANQGSEA. V lost 7 bases and J lost 0, with 18 bases in between. The CDR3: CSAGGGIGMNTEAFF. The CDR3 nucleotides read TGCAGCGCCGGGGGAGGGATCGGGATGAACACTGAAGCTTTCTTT.

The CDR3 DNA sequence: TGTGCCAGCAGAGACGGGGTTGAAGCTTTCTTT. This gives the protein CASRDGVEAFF. The genes are TRBV25-1 and TRBJ1-1; no clear D. Germline assignment: CDR1 MGHDK and CDR2 SYGVNS. There are 11 residues in the CDR3. The V gene lost 6 bases and the J gene lost 7 bases, with 9 bases spanning the gap.

The chain has TRBV28 and TRBJ1-5; no clear D. Germline loops: CDR1 MDHEN, CDR2 SYDVKM. V was cut by 5 bases and J by 3 bases, with 11 bases left in between. The CDR3 consists of 14 residues. As DNA, the CDR3 is TGTGCCAGCAGTCGTCCCGGGGACAATCAGCCCCAGCATTTT. Translating it yields CASSRPGDNQPQHF.

The rearrangement uses TRBV4-1 and TRBJ1-2, with TRBD1 matching over 7 bases. CDR1 is MGHRA, CDR2 YSYEKL, per germline. J gave up 4 bases and V 2 bases, and 7 bases lay outside the gene matches. The CDR3 length is 15 residues. The CDR3 DNA is TGCGCCAGCAGCCAACGACAGGGTCAACCCTATGGCTACACCTTC. Translating it yields CASSQRQGQPYGYTF.

This clone was detected only once. The J gene is TRBJ2-5, the V gene TRBV6-5; 9 nucleotides match TRBD1. Losses at the gene ends were 4 bases for V and 1 base for J; bases not matched to a gene: 1. CDR3 length: 14 residues. From germline, CDR1 is MNHEY and CDR2 SVGAGI. DNA for the CDR3: TGTGCCAGCAGTTTGGACAGGGGCCAAGAGACCCAGTACTTC. This sequence encodes CASSLDRGQETQYF.